Given below is one TCR beta chain in context. Antigen: not known. Germline V CDR1 and CDR2: MRHNA, SNTAGT. The CDR3 length is 15 residues. Trimming removed 2 bases from V and 2 bases from J, with 13 bases in between. The table came from immunoSEQ multiplex PCR; TCRdb's copy has only in-frame clones and leaves some out. The table has about 33,000 clones, around four fifths seen once. The data stem from a study of T cells in tumors after PD-1 blockade. Turning to the study itself: Prior checkpoint blockade, systemic immunosuppressant use, or anti-cancer therapy within 4 weeks excluded patients. Daily vismodegib 150 mg continued in a subset of anti-PD-1-treated patients. Findings of the study overall: Peripheral recruitment is suggested, as some novel exhausted tumor clones were in pre-treatment blood.

V and J are TRBV6-4 and TRBJ2-7; D unresolved. The receptor was isolated from a human donor with basal cell carcinoma. The source material was PBMCs, sampled before anti-PD-1 treatment. The CDR3 nucleotides are TGTGCCAGCAGTGACCTAACGACTGATCCCTACGAGCAGTACTTC. Translation gives CASSDLTTDPYEQYF.